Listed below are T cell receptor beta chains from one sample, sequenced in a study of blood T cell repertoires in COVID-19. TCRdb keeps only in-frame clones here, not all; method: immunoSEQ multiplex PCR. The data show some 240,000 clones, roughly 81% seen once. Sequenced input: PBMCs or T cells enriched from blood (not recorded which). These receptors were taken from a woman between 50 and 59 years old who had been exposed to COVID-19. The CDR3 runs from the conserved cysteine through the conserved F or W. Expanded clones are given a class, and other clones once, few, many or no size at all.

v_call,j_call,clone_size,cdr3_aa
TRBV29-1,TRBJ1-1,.,CSGTTGVGTEAFF
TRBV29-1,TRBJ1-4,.,CSVEGLDGKLFF
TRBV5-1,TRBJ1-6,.,CASSLSLRGDSPLHF
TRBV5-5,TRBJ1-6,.,CASSLAPMAGIDSPLHF
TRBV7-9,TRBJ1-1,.,CASSPAWNRGEAFF
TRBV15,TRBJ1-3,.,CATSRSGVSGNTIYF
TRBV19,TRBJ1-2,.,CASRQEGGKGYTF
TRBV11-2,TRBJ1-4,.,CASSFSTGGHEKLFF
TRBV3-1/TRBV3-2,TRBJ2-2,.,CASSLDRGLGELFF
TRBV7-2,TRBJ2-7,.,CASSLGDIPYYEQYF
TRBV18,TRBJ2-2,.,CASSPRTSGPTGELFF
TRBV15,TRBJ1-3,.,CATSRVGGSGNTIYF
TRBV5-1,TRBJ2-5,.,CASSSGGQETQYF
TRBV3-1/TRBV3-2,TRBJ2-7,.,CASSQEAGFGYEQYF
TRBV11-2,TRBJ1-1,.,CASSRGQGAMNTEAFF
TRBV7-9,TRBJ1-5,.,CASSLTGTGNQPQHF
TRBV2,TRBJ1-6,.,CASSAQGQGQSPLHF
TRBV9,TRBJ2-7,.,CASSVDPGGLVLSEQYF
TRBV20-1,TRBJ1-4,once,CSASGVRAYEKLFF
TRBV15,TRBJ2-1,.,CATSGMALSGGNYNEQFF
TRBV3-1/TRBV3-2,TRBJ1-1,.,CASSQDKSSGAFF
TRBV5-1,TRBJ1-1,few,CASSNNRGGNTEAFF
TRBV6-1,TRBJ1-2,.,CASSDPAGLGYGYTF
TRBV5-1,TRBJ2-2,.,CASSLGGTGELFF
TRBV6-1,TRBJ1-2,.,CASSEAWGGYGYTF
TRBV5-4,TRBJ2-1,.,CASSLGGGAGVSSYNEQFF
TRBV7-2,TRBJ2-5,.,CASTRGLKETQYF
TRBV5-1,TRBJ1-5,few,CASSSSFNQPQHF
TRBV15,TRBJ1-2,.,CATSREGQDSFYGYTF
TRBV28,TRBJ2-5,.,CASTGGSSFWVETQYF
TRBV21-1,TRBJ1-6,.,CALSKAKDNSPLHF
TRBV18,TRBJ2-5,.,CASSPLQDRGGTQYF
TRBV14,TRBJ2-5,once,CASSQGGETQYF
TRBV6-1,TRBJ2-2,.,CASSEDHREGWELFF
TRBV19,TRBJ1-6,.,CASKDLHSSYNSPLHF
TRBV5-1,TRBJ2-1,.,CASSLVSSGGRGGQFF
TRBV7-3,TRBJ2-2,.,CASSRTGVNTGELFF
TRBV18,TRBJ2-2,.,CASSRFDSGELFF
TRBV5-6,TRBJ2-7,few,CASSFIQGAGQYF
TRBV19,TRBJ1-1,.,CASSSTGSFEAFF
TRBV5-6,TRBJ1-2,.,CASSSDRGNYGYTF
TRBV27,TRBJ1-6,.,CASRPTGGGSPLHF
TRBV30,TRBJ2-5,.,CAWSEGQGFETQYF
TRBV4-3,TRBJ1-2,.,CASSQGLGAEGYTF
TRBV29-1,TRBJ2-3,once,CSVERPTASTDTQYF
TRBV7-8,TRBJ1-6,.,CASSLFPDSPLHF
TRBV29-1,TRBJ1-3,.,CSVDWGGRNTIYF
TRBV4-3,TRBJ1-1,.,CASSGQGQGDTEAFF
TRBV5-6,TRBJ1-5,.,CASSLRAVNQPQHF